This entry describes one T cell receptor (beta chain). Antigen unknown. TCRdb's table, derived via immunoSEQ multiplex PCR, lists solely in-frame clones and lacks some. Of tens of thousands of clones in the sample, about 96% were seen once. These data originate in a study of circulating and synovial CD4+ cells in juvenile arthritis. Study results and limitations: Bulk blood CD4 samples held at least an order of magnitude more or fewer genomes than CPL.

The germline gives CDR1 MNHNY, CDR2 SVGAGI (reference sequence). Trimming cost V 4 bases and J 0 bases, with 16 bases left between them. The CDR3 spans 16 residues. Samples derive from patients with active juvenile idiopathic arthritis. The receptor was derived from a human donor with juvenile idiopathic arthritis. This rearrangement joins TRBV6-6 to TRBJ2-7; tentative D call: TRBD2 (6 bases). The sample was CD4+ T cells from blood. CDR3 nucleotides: TGTGCCAGCAGTTCCCTCGGGAGTACCATCTCCTACGAGCAGTACTTC. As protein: CASSSLGSTISYEQYF.